Listed below are T cell receptor beta chains from one sample, sequenced in a study of PD-1 blockade in classical Hodgkin lymphoma. The table came from immunoSEQ multiplex PCR; TCRdb's copy has only in-frame clones and leaves some out. The profile covers about 47,000 clones, with 80% appearing a single time and approximately 18% taken by the ten largest. Sequences were derived from peripheral blood mononuclear cells (PBMCs), sampled before the fourth cycle of nivolumab. The source of these receptors is a human donor with classical Hodgkin lymphoma. Both conserved end residues are part of each CDR3. A D gene is named only where the DNA matches it firmly. Size is stated for part of the rows, as once, few or many counts, or as a class when the clone is expanded.

CASSSGTAYEQYF | TGTGCCAGCAGCTCCGGGACAGCCTACGAGCAGTACTTC | TRBJ2-7 | - | TRBD1 | TRBV5-4
CASSVASFQAGGNTIYF | TGTGCCAGCAGCGTAGCAAGTTTTCAGGCAGGAGGAAACACCATATATTTT | TRBJ1-3 | - | - | TRBV9
CASSLDSAGGNQPQHF | TGCGCCAGCAGCTTGGACTCCGCGGGGGGCAATCAGCCCCAGCATTTT | TRBJ1-5 | - | - | TRBV5-1
CASREHAGNQPQHF | TGTGCCAGCAGGGAACACGCAGGCAATCAGCCCCAGCATTTT | TRBJ1-5 | - | - | TRBV6-1
CASSLDTGASSEKLFF | TGTGCCAGCAGCTTGGATACAGGGGCGTCAAGTGAAAAACTGTTTTTT | TRBJ1-4 | - | TRBD1 | TRBV5-4
CAWTLAGGSYEQYF | TGTGCCTGGACTCTAGCGGGGGGATCCTACGAGCAGTACTTC | TRBJ2-7 | - | TRBD2 | TRBV30
CASSPGNTIYF | TGTGCCAGCTCACCTGGAAACACCATATATTTT | TRBJ1-3 | - | - | TRBV18
CASTPGDRAYEQYF | TGTGCCAGCACTCCGGGGGACAGGGCCTACGAGCAGTACTTC | TRBJ2-7 | few | TRBD1 | TRBV6-5
CASSSPRQLSYEQYF | TGTGCCAGCAGTTCCCCCAGACAGCTCTCCTACGAGCAGTACTTC | TRBJ2-7 | - | - | TRBV6-5
CASSQVAQGGYEQYF | TGCGCCAGCAGCCAAGTGGCACAGGGAGGCTACGAGCAGTACTTC | TRBJ2-7 | - | - | TRBV4-3
CASSLMGGTEAFF | TGTGCCAGCAGCTTAATGGGAGGAACTGAAGCTTTCTTT | TRBJ1-1 | few | - | TRBV7-3
CAWSLAGAPVIGNTIYF | TGTGCCTGGAGTTTGGCAGGGGCCCCCGTAATCGGAAACACCATATATTTT | TRBJ1-3 | - | - | TRBV30
CASSLLPDYDYGYTF | TGTGCCAGCAGCTTGTTGCCGGATTATGACTATGGCTACACCTTC | TRBJ1-2 | - | - | TRBV5-8
CASSLGGDLDTQYF | TGTGCCAGCTCACTAGGGGGGGACCTGGATACGCAGTATTTT | TRBJ2-3 | few | - | TRBV18
CASSVFGVVSPLHF | TGTGCCAGCAGTGTATTCGGGGTCGTTTCACCCCTCCACTTT | TRBJ1-6 | once | - | TRBV6-1
CASTDRPTLNEQYF | TGCGCCAGCACGGATCGACCCACCTTGAACGAGCAGTACTTC | TRBJ2-7 | - | - | TRBV5-1
CASKLGLAVSDTQYF | TGCGCCAGCAAATTGGGACTAGCGGTCTCAGATACGCAGTATTTT | TRBJ2-3 | - | TRBD2 | TRBV5-1
CASSVGLAETYEQYF | TGTGCCAGCAGCGTAGGGCTAGCGGAGACCTACGAGCAGTACTTC | TRBJ2-7 | - | TRBD2 | TRBV9
CSAGTTEAFF | TGCAGTGCAGGGACCACTGAAGCTTTCTTT | TRBJ1-1 | - | - | TRBV20-1
CASSALLSYNEQFF | TGCGCCAGCAGCGCCCTCCTCTCGTACAATGAGCAGTTCTTC | TRBJ2-1 | once | - | TRBV4-1
CASRLEGTGFYEQYF | TGTGCAAGTCGCTTAGAGGGGACAGGGTTCTACGAGCAGTACTTC | TRBJ2-7 | - | - | TRBV12-2
CASSRGQGAFYEQYF | TGTGCCAGCAGCCGTGGACAGGGGGCGTTCTACGAGCAGTACTTC | TRBJ2-7 | - | TRBD1 | TRBV11-1
CASRIGGGRQETQYF | TGCGCCAGCAGGATCGGGGGCGGGCGCCAAGAGACCCAGTACTTC | TRBJ2-5 | - | - | TRBV5-1
CASSLGLGGYTF | TGCGCCAGCAGCTTGGGGTTGGGTGGCTACACCTTC | TRBJ1-2 | - | - | TRBV5-1
CASSLNAGGTTEAFF | TGTGCCAGCAGCTTGAACGCAGGGGGGACCACTGAAGCTTTCTTT | TRBJ1-1 | - | TRBD1 | TRBV7-9
CASSDTRFGLAGGEEQYF | TGTGCCAGCAGCGATACCCGGTTTGGACTAGCGGGAGGTGAGGAGCAGTACTTC | TRBJ2-7 | - | TRBD2 | TRBV7-8
CASSGFESYNSPLHF | TGTGCCAGCAGTGGCTTCGAATCCTATAATTCACCCCTCCACTTT | TRBJ1-6 | - | - | TRBV6-6
CASSRSGGANVLTF | TGCGCCAGCAGCCGCTCGGGGGGGGCCAACGTCCTGACTTTC | TRBJ2-6 | - | - | TRBV4-1
CASRLTSGVSYEQYF | TGTGCCAGCAGGTTAACTAGCGGGGTCTCCTACGAGCAGTACTTC | TRBJ2-7 | - | TRBD2 | TRBV28
CASSLAGLQETQYF | TGTGCCAGCAGCTTGGCAGGGCTCCAAGAGACCCAGTACTTC | TRBJ2-5 | - | - | TRBV5-5
CASGLGQTSNQPQHF | TGTGCTAGTGGTTTGGGACAGACTAGCAATCAGCCCCAGCATTTT | TRBJ1-5 | - | - | TRBV12-5
CASSSKETQYF | TGTGCCAGCTCGAGTAAAGAGACCCAGTACTTC | TRBJ2-5 | - | - | TRBV18
CASNHPDRGHQPQHF | TGTGCCAGCAACCATCCGGACAGGGGCCATCAGCCCCAGCATTTT | TRBJ1-5 | - | TRBD1 | TRBV28
CAIRGTGFNEKLFF | TGTGCCATCAGGGGGACAGGATTTAATGAAAAACTGTTTTTT | TRBJ1-4 | - | TRBD1 | TRBV10-3
CATSILGEQFF | TGTGCCACCAGCATCCTTGGGGAGCAGTTCTTC | TRBJ2-1 | - | - | TRBV15